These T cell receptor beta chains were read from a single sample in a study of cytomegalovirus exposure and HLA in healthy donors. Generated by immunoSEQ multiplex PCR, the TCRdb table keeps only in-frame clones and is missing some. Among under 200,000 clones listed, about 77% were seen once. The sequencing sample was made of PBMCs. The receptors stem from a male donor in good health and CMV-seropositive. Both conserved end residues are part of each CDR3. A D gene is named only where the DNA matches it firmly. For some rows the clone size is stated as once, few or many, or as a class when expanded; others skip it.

DNA: TGTGCCTGGGGACAGGCCCTCAACTATGGCTACACCTTC
CDR3: CAWGQALNYGYTF
J: TRBJ1-2
size: NA
D: TRBD1
V: TRBV30

DNA: TGTGCCAGCAGCCGGGACATTTACGAGCAGTACTTC
CDR3: CASSRDIYEQYF
J: TRBJ2-7
size: NA
D: NA
V: TRBV7-9

DNA: TGCGCCAGCAGCTCCTCCGGGACAGGGGGCAGAGAGCAGTACTTC
CDR3: CASSSSGTGGREQYF
J: TRBJ2-7
size: NA
D: TRBD1
V: TRBV4-1

DNA: TGTGCCAGTAGTACCTCAGGGGTTTATAGCAATCAGCCCCAGCATTTT
CDR3: CASSTSGVYSNQPQHF
J: TRBJ1-5
size: once
D: NA
V: TRBV19

DNA: TGTGCCAGCAAAGAGTCGTGGGCAGTTGAAAAACTGTTTTTT
CDR3: CASKESWAVEKLFF
J: TRBJ1-4
size: NA
D: NA
V: TRBV6-1

DNA: TGTGCCAGCAGCGCCGACCAGGGGAACACTGAAGCTTTCTTT
CDR3: CASSADQGNTEAFF
J: TRBJ1-1
size: NA
D: NA
V: TRBV9

DNA: TGTGCCACCAGCAGACAGGGGCGAAACACCATATATTTT
CDR3: CATSRQGRNTIYF
J: TRBJ1-3
size: once
D: NA
V: TRBV15

DNA: TGTGCCAGCAGCCTACAGGGACAGGGGTTGAACACTGAAGCTTTCTTT
CDR3: CASSLQGQGLNTEAFF
J: TRBJ1-1
size: NA
D: TRBD1
V: TRBV5-6

DNA: TGTGCCTGGAGTGTACGAGGGTCGGATTCACCCCTCCACTTT
CDR3: CAWSVRGSDSPLHF
J: TRBJ1-6
size: once
D: NA
V: TRBV30

DNA: TGCAGCGGAGGGGGCAGGGACTCCACAGATACGCAGTATTTT
CDR3: CSGGGRDSTDTQYF
J: TRBJ2-3
size: NA
D: NA
V: TRBV29-1

DNA: TGTGCCTGGAGTGTCGCAGGGATTAGCTCCTATAATTCACCCCTCCACTTT
CDR3: CAWSVAGISSYNSPLHF
J: TRBJ1-6
size: NA
D: NA
V: TRBV30

DNA: TGCGCCAGCAGCTTGGAAAGGGGCGGAAACATTCAGTACTTC
CDR3: CASSLERGGNIQYF
J: TRBJ2-4
size: NA
D: NA
V: TRBV5-1

DNA: TGTGCCACCACACCGGGGGAAGGGGCCAACGTCCTGACTTTC
CDR3: CATTPGEGANVLTF
J: TRBJ2-6
size: NA
D: NA
V: TRBV30

DNA: TGTGCCAGCAGCCCGGTCGGTATTAGGGGGCCTGAAGCTTTCTTT
CDR3: CASSPVGIRGPEAFF
J: TRBJ1-1
size: NA
D: TRBD1
V: TRBV7-9

DNA: TGTGCCAGCAGCCGGGTGGGGGGGCGCACAGATACGCAGTATTTT
CDR3: CASSRVGGRTDTQYF
J: TRBJ2-3
size: NA
D: NA
V: TRBV4-2

DNA: TGCGCCAGCAGCCGCCCTCGGTGGATAGCGGGGGGCCTCTACAATGAGCAGTTCTTC
CDR3: CASSRPRWIAGGLYNEQFF
J: TRBJ2-1
size: NA
D: TRBD2
V: TRBV4-1

DNA: TGTGCCATCAAAGCGGGAACCAACACCGGGGAGCTGTTTTTT
CDR3: CAIKAGTNTGELFF
J: TRBJ2-2
size: once
D: TRBD2
V: TRBV10-3

DNA: TGTGCCAGCAGTACGACAGGGGCTAATCAGCCCCAGCATTTT
CDR3: CASSTTGANQPQHF
J: TRBJ1-5
size: once
D: TRBD1
V: TRBV9

DNA: TGTGCCAGCAGTGGGTTAAATAGCGGGGGGACGAACACCGGGGAGCTGTTTTTT
CDR3: CASSGLNSGGTNTGELFF
J: TRBJ2-2
size: once
D: TRBD2
V: TRBV6-4

DNA: TGTGCCAGCATCCGAGGTCCGGGTGGCTATGGCTACACCTTC
CDR3: CASIRGPGGYGYTF
J: TRBJ1-2
size: few
D: NA
V: TRBV6-6

DNA: TGTGCCAGTAATATGGGGCGGAGAACTGAAGCTTTCTTT
CDR3: CASNMGRRTEAFF
J: TRBJ1-1
size: NA
D: NA
V: TRBV19

DNA: TGTGCCAGCTCACCCTCAGGGGCCCTTAATGAGCAGTTCTTC
CDR3: CASSPSGALNEQFF
J: TRBJ2-1
size: NA
D: NA
V: TRBV18

DNA: TGTGCCAGCAGCTCTACCGGGACAGGGAATGAGCAGTTCTTC
CDR3: CASSSTGTGNEQFF
J: TRBJ2-1
size: NA
D: TRBD1
V: TRBV7-6

DNA: TGTGCCAGCTCAAGAACCGGGACAGGGGGAGGCTACACCTTC
CDR3: CASSRTGTGGGYTF
J: TRBJ1-2
size: NA
D: TRBD1
V: TRBV18

DNA: TGTGCCTGGAACTGGGGACAGAGGAACACTGAAGCTTTCTTT
CDR3: CAWNWGQRNTEAFF
J: TRBJ1-1
size: NA
D: TRBD1
V: TRBV30

DNA: TGTGCCAGTAGTACCCAGGGACAGGGGGTAGGTCAGCCCCAGCATTTT
CDR3: CASSTQGQGVGQPQHF
J: TRBJ1-5
size: NA
D: TRBD1
V: TRBV19

DNA: TGTGCCAGCAGGCCCGTCGGGGGTAACTATGGCTACACCTTC
CDR3: CASRPVGGNYGYTF
J: TRBJ1-2
size: NA
D: NA
V: TRBV7-9

DNA: TGTGCCTGGAGTCCGTGGGACAGCCCTAATGAAAAACTGTTTTTT
CDR3: CAWSPWDSPNEKLFF
J: TRBJ1-4
size: NA
D: TRBD1
V: TRBV30

DNA: TGTGCCAGCCTGTATCTCCATGGCTACACCTTC
CDR3: CASLYLHGYTF
J: TRBJ1-2
size: NA
D: NA
V: TRBV6-1

DNA: TGTGCCAGCAGTTTAGCGGGGACTCAAGAGACCCAGTACTTC
CDR3: CASSLAGTQETQYF
J: TRBJ2-5
size: NA
D: TRBD2
V: TRBV13

DNA: TGTGCCAGCAGCTCAGCTCCCTGGGGGGGCCGTGGGATCGATGAGCAGTTCTTC
CDR3: CASSSAPWGGRGIDEQFF
J: TRBJ2-1
size: NA
D: NA
V: TRBV7-3

DNA: TGTGCCAGCAGCTTTCCGACGGGACCCCTCCACTTT
CDR3: CASSFPTGPLHF
J: TRBJ1-6
size: NA
D: NA
V: TRBV5-4

DNA: TGTGCCAGCAGTTACGTTCATAATCAGCCCCAGCATTTT
CDR3: CASSYVHNQPQHF
J: TRBJ1-5
size: once
D: NA
V: TRBV6-6

DNA: TGTTCCAGCAGCTTCTCAGCTCAGGTTCGAAACTATGGCTACACCTTC
CDR3: CSSSFSAQVRNYGYTF
J: TRBJ1-2
size: NA
D: NA
V: TRBV7-9

DNA: TGTGCCAGTAAAGAGGCAAACCAAGAGACCCAGTACTTC
CDR3: CASKEANQETQYF
J: TRBJ2-5
size: NA
D: NA
V: TRBV19

DNA: TGCGCCAGCAGCCCCGAAGACAGGGTCACTGAAGCTTTCTTT
CDR3: CASSPEDRVTEAFF
J: TRBJ1-1
size: NA
D: TRBD1
V: TRBV4-1

DNA: TGTGCCTGGAGTCAACTAAACTATGGCTACACCTTC
CDR3: CAWSQLNYGYTF
J: TRBJ1-2
size: NA
D: NA
V: TRBV30

DNA: TGTGCCAGCAGCTTAGAAGGGACAGGGTACAATGAGCAGTTCTTC
CDR3: CASSLEGTGYNEQFF
J: TRBJ2-1
size: NA
D: TRBD1
V: TRBV11-3

DNA: TGTGCCAGCAGCCTTCAGGCGGGACAGGGAACCTACGAGCAGTACTTC
CDR3: CASSLQAGQGTYEQYF
J: TRBJ2-7
size: NA
D: TRBD1
V: TRBV7-2

DNA: TGTGCCAGCAGCTTAGAAACAGACCCCTACGAGCAGTACTTC
CDR3: CASSLETDPYEQYF
J: TRBJ2-7
size: once
D: NA
V: TRBV7-9

DNA: TGTGCCAGCAGCCTGAGCGCCCGGGACAGGGGGTCCCTCTCCTACGAGCAGTACTTC
CDR3: CASSLSARDRGSLSYEQYF
J: TRBJ2-7
size: NA
D: NA
V: TRBV21-1

DNA: TGTGCCAGCAGTTACGGTCTATCCTATGGCTACACCTTC
CDR3: CASSYGLSYGYTF
J: TRBJ1-2
size: NA
D: NA
V: TRBV6-5

DNA: TGTGCCAGCAGTGAAGAGGAACAGGGCCAGCAGTACTTC
CDR3: CASSEEEQGQQYF
J: TRBJ2-7
size: few
D: NA
V: TRBV2

DNA: TGTGCCAGTAAACTCACAAGTACCGGGGATACGCAGTATTTT
CDR3: CASKLTSTGDTQYF
J: TRBJ2-3
size: NA
D: NA
V: TRBV19

DNA: TGTGCCAGCAGCCAAGAGTCGTCCGGGGCCAACGTCCTGACTTTC
CDR3: CASSQESSGANVLTF
J: TRBJ2-6
size: few
D: NA
V: TRBV5-4

DNA: TGTGCCAGCAGTTACAGGGGGTGGTATGAAAAACTGTTTTTT
CDR3: CASSYRGWYEKLFF
J: TRBJ1-4
size: few
D: NA
V: TRBV6-6

DNA: TGCAGCGTTGACAGGGGGCCGTACGAGCAGTACTTC
CDR3: CSVDRGPYEQYF
J: TRBJ2-7
size: NA
D: TRBD1
V: TRBV29-1

DNA: TGTGCCAGCATTGGAGAAGGGGCCCCCTACAACTACGAGCAGTACTTC
CDR3: CASIGEGAPYNYEQYF
J: TRBJ2-7
size: NA
D: NA
V: TRBV2

DNA: TGTGCCAGCAGCCCTCTCGAGCAGTACTTC
CDR3: CASSPLEQYF
J: TRBJ2-7
size: NA
D: NA
V: TRBV14

DNA: TGTGCCAGCAGCCTCGGACAGGGAGGCGGGGGTAACTATGGCTACACCTTC
CDR3: CASSLGQGGGGNYGYTF
J: TRBJ1-2
size: NA
D: TRBD1
V: TRBV7-2

DNA: TGTGCCAGCAGCGACAGTCTAAACTATGGCTACACCTTC
CDR3: CASSDSLNYGYTF
J: TRBJ1-2
size: NA
D: NA
V: TRBV9

DNA: TGTGCCAGCAGCCCAGAGGGCTCCTACGAGCAGTACTTC
CDR3: CASSPEGSYEQYF
J: TRBJ2-7
size: once
D: NA
V: TRBV11-2